The sequence of this T cell receptor (beta chain) was determined in a study of cytomegalovirus exposure and HLA in healthy donors listed by TCRdb under 2017. Broadly, across the study: An earlier analysis of approximately 640 of the donors reported roughly 270 Gb of sequence data and 117 million unique TCR beta sequences from about 180 million T cells. An early release covering roughly 580 HLA-typed donors comprised about 290 gigabases of sequencing data and tens of millions of unique TCR sequences. Of the roughly 390 genotyped donors, 81% fell in the genetic ancestry cluster associated with self-reported Caucasian donors. The study was designed to test whether signatures of past pathogen exposure could be identified by cataloging public T cell receptors. The study used immunosequencing to profile the T cell repertoires of several hundred subjects and linked those repertoires to cytomegalovirus serostatus. In addition to the first cohort of 666 subjects, a separate validation cohort of about 120 different subjects was used. To predict cytomegalovirus infection status, the study brought together high-throughput TCR immunosequencing, statistical association of individual TCRs with disease status, and machine learning. A later analysis re-examined previously published TCR beta repertoires from about 700 donors and added high-resolution HLA genotyping to investigate patterns of TCR occurrence. In the later analysis, no new phenotypic data were used to find candidate immune exposures; instead, reliance was placed on TCR beta sequences and their occurrence across donors. An earlier analysis of around 640 of the donors used high-throughput TCR beta sequencing to judge whether each TCR beta V gene segment behaved as functional or pseudogenic. Donor age, sex, ethnicity and CMV serostatus were compiled together with the repertoire data. In a later genetic analysis, genome-wide SNP genotypes for about 65% of the 666 donors were used, and that subset was treated as a discovery cohort. Every repertoire in the discovery cohort had been generated on one and the same sequencing platform. HLA typing included class I and class II loci at four-digit resolution. The number of donors typed differed by locus, with roughly 620-640 for A, B, C, DRB1 and DQB1, more than 500 for DQA1, 600 to 610 for DPA1, and some 470 for DPB1. Several DR-DQ haplotypes were treated as single units for association and clustering because of strong linkage in the cohort. Across some 400 genotyped donors of the cohort, an average of about 250,000 unique TCR beta nucleotide sequences per donor were sequenced, and roughly a sixth of those sequences were non-productive.

Library preparation used the immunoSEQ multiplex PCR assay. The multiplex PCR relied on a mix of 60 forward primers for TCR Vbeta segments and 13 reverse primers for TCR Jbeta segments. Amplification of the CDR3 region of rearranged TCR beta genes was performed with a multiplex PCR assay on genomic DNA. The amplified TCR beta libraries were sequenced on the Illumina HiSeq System as 87-base-pair reads. The authors processed their data as follows. In a later analysis, 70 million to 95 million unique TCR beta chains were counted across the roughly 670 repertoires, and around 10 million of these chains were shared by at least two donors. To remove PCR and sequencing errors, raw reads were error-corrected and collapsed into unique sequences using a nearest-neighbor algorithm that merged closely related sequences. To assign V, D and J gene segments, CDR3 sequences were aligned to IMGT reference sequences. For a sequence to be retained, at least a six-nucleotide match to both a V gene segment and a J gene segment was required. A rearrangement counted as productive if the CDR3 had no stop codons and remained in frame with V and J, and every other rearrangement counted as non-productive. CDR3 was defined according to IMGT convention as the region running from the second conserved V-encoded cysteine to the conserved J-encoded phenylalanine. The earlier analysis of about 610 of the donors excluded any sequence lacking an unambiguous match to a single V gene segment. In an earlier analysis of several hundred of the donors, a V segment was called functional when productive rearrangements were above 56.7%, and segregating when the standard deviation between donors exceeded 5%. A statistical classification framework was built to diagnose cytomegalovirus status from the catalog of TCR beta chain sequences. A later analysis assigned V and J genes by comparing TCR nucleotide sequences with IMGT/GENE-DB human TR gene sequences. Using the TCRdist pipeline, a later analysis assigned CDR3 sequences along with most-parsimonious VDJ recombination scenarios. A later analysis defined each TCR beta chain by its CDR3 amino acid sequence plus V-gene family, and excluded reads lacking a unique V-gene family. To address suspected cross-contamination and a sequencing artifact, a later analysis removed around 600 highly shared, low-generation-probability nucleotide sequences. For each public chain, a later analysis derived a clonal expansion index from normalized ranks of inferred template counts within each repertoire. In a later analysis, generation probabilities were computed with a VDJ recombination model fitted to out-of-frame rearrangements, and the resulting probabilities were checked against IGoR. A later analysis scored TCR-TCR, TCR-HLA and TCR-CMV co-occurrence with hypergeometric tests, applying a repertoire-size bias correction to TCR pairs. False discovery rates were estimated in a later analysis by permuting HLA or CMV assignments 20 times. In a later analysis, co-occurring TCRs were grouped with DBSCAN, and TCRdist sequence similarity was added when clustering was performed within HLA-allele-positive subsets. Repertoires with fewer than 30,000 or more than 120,000 public chains, plus five repertoires with anomalous nucleotide sharing, were excluded from co-occurrence clustering. Here the immuneACCESS table is served through TCRdb, limited to in-frame sequences with V and J called. Missing clones are a known gap in these copies; in checked studies unresolved V genes cover under half, and the rest lacks a known reason. That table is the source of V, J and clone size, and D and trimming were worked out from the DNA. The sample table holds 300,000 or so clones, of which approximately 84% were seen once. 1.5% to 2.5% of the sample lies in the top ten.

The cohort consisted of hundreds of healthy bone marrow donors. At the time of sampling, all cohort members were nominally healthy, though unrecorded immune exposures were likely present. The donor tested CMV seropositive and was one of the 289 seropositive cohort members. A peripheral blood sample was provided by each donor, and peripheral blood mononuclear cells were used for TCR beta sequencing. Genomic DNA extraction from the blood cell samples was performed with the Qiagen DNeasy Blood Extraction Kit. Of note for this clone: The antigen it recognizes is unknown. The junction and the germline gene differ at one end; a read error may be behind it.

What the study reported, not specific to this receptor: Three of the identified cytomegalovirus-associated TCR beta chains were confirmed in vitro to be specific for cytomegalovirus antigens. According to a later analysis, most CMV-associated TCR beta chains appeared to be HLA-restricted, and the HLA associations seemed to be driven largely by CMV exposure. V-gene and J-gene trimming of TCR beta chains was associated with a missense DCLRE1C variant in a later genetic analysis, and the association was replicated in an independent cohort. In a later analysis, HLA-associated TCR beta chains were found to be more clonally expanded and to have lower generation probabilities than equally common non-associated chains. Immune exposure information for the cohort was limited to CMV serostatus. The earlier analysis of nearly 600 of the donors excluded fewer than 20 rarely observed V segments, including chromosome 9 orphons, because counts were too low. According to a later analysis, TCR association rates differed among HLA loci, with DRB1 alleles showing the most associated TCRs and HLA-C alleles showing the fewest. The classifier was reported to diagnose cytomegalovirus status with high specificity and sensitivity in both the original cohort and the validation cohort. A cluster of highly shared sequence variants was judged likely to represent a technical artifact of the sequencing pipeline. Compared with the approximately 670-donor mean, donors in an Asian-associated ancestry cluster had fewer N-insertions in productive TCRs, according to a later genetic analysis. A further reported finding was that TCR beta sequences accurately predicted the HLA-A and HLA-B alleles for most subjects in the first cohort. Because some donors lacked HLA typing at each locus, the association tests relied only on the typed subset. Sequencing depth was assumed to be roughly uniform across donors in the presence/absence analyses, though that assumption may not hold. A total of fewer than 200 TCR beta chains were listed by the study as associated with cytomegalovirus. Broadly in line with IMGT annotations, most TCR beta V segments showed up in productive rearrangements about 87% or about 30% of the time in an earlier analysis of several hundred of the donors. A later analysis reported that several top co-occurrence clusters appeared linked to parvovirus B19, influenza, CMV and Epstein-Barr virus. Linkage disequilibrium might explain the correlated functional status among segregating V segments, but an unknown experimental factor could not be excluded. A later analysis associated 16,951 TCR beta sequences with specific HLA alleles at a false discovery rate of 0.05. This cohort had only TCR beta chains sequenced, and the lack of alpha or paired-chain data limited which features could be detected. While some public TCRs were present in many individuals, most TCR sequences turned up only very rarely across donors. Some IMGT-functional V segments, including TRBV6-2 and TRBV6-3, could not be told apart with the 87-base-pair reads, so those segments were excluded. The authors suggested that the approach could potentially be extended to other disease states and immunological phenotypes. When HLA alleles, especially DR and DQ, strongly co-occurred, attributing TCR associations to individual alleles was difficult.

The germline V gene specifies SNHLY as CDR1 and FYNNEI as CDR2. Taken from cysteine to phenylalanine, the CDR3 has 15 residues. Solely the CDR3 DNA is kept, with 45 bases framed from the first base. Sequencing was done on a sample of PBMCs. Recombination joined TRBV2 with TRBJ2-3; the D segment could be TRBD2, given 6 matching bases. This TCR derives from a woman between 35 and 50 years old in good health and CMV-seropositive. Here the CDR3 is given as CASRLGTPSTDTQYF. The bases read TGTGCCAGCAGACTCGGGACTCCTAGCACGGATACGCAGTATTTT.